This TCR beta chain was identified during a study of blood T cell repertoires in COVID-19. Study details: The study drew acute and convalescent COVID-19 samples from the United States, Italy and Spain. PBMCs, B-cell-depleted T cells, or T cells were the source of the cDNA or gDNA that made up the material.

This CDR3 is 12 amino acids long. Trimming removed 4 bases from V and 11 bases from J; junction bases left unmatched: 6. Original processing notes: Amplification of reference gene primers provided the estimated nucleated cell counts. This table comes from immunoSEQ multiplex PCR, and its TCRdb copy is limited to in-frame clones, with some not included. V and J calls and clone size are copied from that table; D and trimming were computed from the DNA. The repertoire holds roughly 250,000 clones, with over 70% as singletons. The sequence derives from a man aged 40-49 years with active or convalescent COVID-19. The chain is built from TRBV12-3 or TRBV12-4 and TRBJ1-1, with 8 bases lining up with TRBD1. The sample consisted of peripheral blood. CDR3 sequence reads: CASSYQGAAAFF. DNA for the CDR3: TGTGCCAGCAGTTATCAGGGGGCGGCGGCTTTCTTT.